The present entry profiles one T cell receptor beta chain with its context. This sample's treatment: about 20 received Ad26.COV2.S at low or high dose, single or two shots; 5 received placebo; per-sample allocation not given. Vaccine and placebo recipients were sampled on day 63 after the first injection. This Boston cohort included adults aged 18-55 years. This sample was taken from a study of Ad26.COV2.S vaccination and SARS-CoV-2 variants. TCRdb's copy holds only in-frame clones and misses some; the assay was immunoSEQ multiplex PCR. This table holds 400,000 or so clones, about 88% found once. CDR1 and CDR2 (germline): KGHSH, LQKENI. V lost 7 bases to trimming and J lost 7 bases; unmatched junction nucleotides: 5. This CDR3 contains 15 residues.

The genes are TRBV18 and TRBJ2-1; 15 nucleotides line up with TRBD2. This material consisted of peripheral blood, taken in a trial of Ad26.COV2.S vaccine versus placebo. This receptor was taken from a person aged 18-60 years who received the Ad26.COV2.S COVID-19 vaccine or a placebo. CDR3 residues: CASFRTSGGANEQFF. CDR3 nucleotide sequence: TGTGCCAGCTTCCGGACTAGCGGGGGGGCAAATGAGCAGTTCTTC. Full variable domain (missing parts from reference TRBV18 and TRBJ2-1): NAGVMQNPRHLVRRRGQEARLRCSPMKGHSHVYWYRQLPEEGLKFMVYLQKENIIDESGMPKERFSAEFPKEGPSILRIQQVVRGDSAAYFCASFRTSGGANEQFFGPGTRLTVL.